Below are 18 T cell receptor beta chains sequenced from a single sample in a study of a mutant IDH1 vaccine in newly diagnosed glioma. The data were produced by immunoSEQ multiplex PCR, yet TCRdb's version contains in-frame clones alone and is incomplete. The sample carries around 58,000 clones, around 80% recorded once. The antigens these receptors bind are not known. Time point meaning: week 5, during vaccination. The content of each vaccine dose was 300 ug of mutant IDH1 20-mer peptide, and topical imiquimod accompanied it. The input for sequencing was PBMCs, taken from a glioma patient whose treatment included an IDH1 peptide vaccine. These receptors were taken from a young man with glioma.

Judged by abundance, this clone is medium-sized (0.01 to 0.1%). The chain carries TRBV6-4 and TRBJ2-3, with D possibly being TRBD2 (7 bases). V shed 2 bases and J shed 2 bases, with 8 bases lying between them. The CDR3 is 14 residues long. Germline V gene data show CDR1 as MRHNA and CDR2 as SNTAGT. The CDR3 nucleotides read TGTGCCAGCAGTGACGGGGGGGCCACAGATACGCAGTATTTT. Its translation is CASSDGGATDTQYF.

The chain recombines TRBV29-1 with TRBJ2-1; D ambiguous. CDR1 and CDR2 from the germline V gene are SQVTM and ANQGSEA. The CDR3 is made up of 12 amino acids. V was clipped by 7 bases and J by 4 bases, with 11 bases between them. In DNA, the CDR3 is TGCAGCGCCTCGGCCACATACAATGAGCAGTTCTTC. This translates into CSASATYNEQFF.

The chain has TRBV15 and TRBJ2-3; 9 nucleotides line up with TRBD2. CDR1 and CDR2 (germline): LNHNV, YYDKDF (reference sequence). This CDR3 is 17 amino acids long. With 3 bases clipped from V and 3 bases from J, the junction kept 10 bases outside the gene matches. The CDR3 DNA reads TGTGCCACCAGCAGTAATGGGCGGGGGGGCTCAACAGATACGCAGTATTTT. It is translated as CATSSNGRGGSTDTQYF.

The chain combines TRBV2 with TRBJ1-4; D call uncertain. V dropped 10 bases and J dropped 1 base, with 13 bases sitting between them. Germline assignment: CDR1 SNHLY and CDR2 FYNNEI. The CDR3 is 14 residues long. The CDR3 spells CAIRNRVTNEKLFF. The DNA for the CDR3 is TGTGCCATCAGAAATCGGGTAACTAATGAAAAACTGTTTTTT.

CDR3 loop: CASSQDQGNTGELFF. CDR3 bases: TGCGCCAGCAGCCAAGATCAGGGGAACACCGGGGAGCTGTTTTTT. V usage is TRBV4-1 and J usage is TRBJ2-2; D is possibly TRBD1 (5 bases). The CDR3 covers 15 residues. V lost 0 bases, J lost 1 base, and 6 bases lay in between. Per germline, CDR1 MGHRA and CDR2 YSYEKL.

The V gene is TRBV7-9, the J gene TRBJ2-1; 14 bases fit TRBD2. The V gene's germline CDR1 is SEHNR and CDR2 FQNEAQ (reference sequence). CDR3 size: 13 residues. The ends lost 4 bases at V and 15 bases at J; junction bases unmatched: 5. The CDR3 loop is CASSSGLAGGVFF. The CDR3 bases are TGTGCCAGCAGCTCAGGACTAGCGGGGGGCGTGTTCTTC.

V is TRBV27 and J is TRBJ1-2; TRBD1 is a possible D gene (5 bases). V was cut by 4 bases and J by 2 bases, with 14 bases left in between. This CDR3 has 15 residues. The germline gives CDR1 MNHEY, CDR2 SMNVEV (reference sequence). CDR3 sequence: CASSSDPGPNYGYTF. The DNA of the CDR3 is TGTGCCAGCAGTTCCGATCCAGGGCCAAACTATGGCTACACCTTC.

This chain connects TRBV2 to TRBJ1-4; possible D gene TRBD1, 5 bases. The CDR3 loop spans 13 amino acids. V was pared by 7 bases and J by 4 bases, with 10 bases between. Germline V gene data show CDR1 as SNHLY and CDR2 as FYNNEI. CDR3 bases: TGTGCCAGCATGGGGGTTTTTAATGAAAAACTGTTTTTT. Translation gives CASMGVFNEKLFF.

V and J are TRBV7-9 and TRBJ2-3, with D uncertain. Germline loops: CDR1 SEHNR, CDR2 FQNEAQ (reference sequence). V gave up 7 bases and J gave up 0 bases, with 5 bases separating them. The length of the CDR3 is 12 residues. The CDR3 bases are TGTGCCAGCACCGGTAGCACAGATACGCAGTATTTT. It codes for CASTGSTDTQYF. The variable domain in full, with the rest retrieved from reference TRBV7-9 and TRBJ2-3, is DTGVSQNPRHKITKRGQNVTFRCDPISEHNRLYWYRQTLGQGPEFLTYFQNEAQLEKSRLLSDRFSAERPKGSFSTLEIQRTEQGDSAMYLCASTGSTDTQYFGPGTRLTVL.

CDR3 bases: TGTGCCAGCAGCCAGACAATTACCGGGACGGCGCAGTATTTT. Protein product: CASSQTITGTAQYF. The chain employs TRBV14 and TRBJ2-3, with D perhaps assigned TRBD1 or TRBD2 (5 bases each). V lost 3 bases and J lost 10, with 17 bases in between. Germline V gene sequence: CDR1 SGHDN, CDR2 FVKESK. The CDR3 has 14 amino acids. The whole variable domain, filled in from reference TRBV14 and TRBJ2-3, reads EAGVTQFPSHSVIEKGQTVTLRCDPISGHDNLYWYRRVMGKEIKFLLHFVKESKQDESGMPNNRFLAERTGGTYSTLKVQPAELEDSGVYFCASSQTITGTAQYFGPGTRLTVL.

In the case of this clone: The junction shows a germline mismatch at one end, possibly a read error. Within the sample, other DNA sequences also encode this same CDR3. This chain uses TRBV10-3 with TRBJ2-7; TRBD1 agrees at 9 bases. The CDR3 sequence is 15 residues long. CDR1 is ENHRY and CDR2 is SYGVKD in the germline V gene. CDR3 bases: TGTGCTATCAGTGAGTCAGGGACAGGGTTCCACGAGCAGTACTTC. The encoded protein is CAISESGTGFHEQYF.

This chain joins TRBV15 and TRBJ1-3; TRBD1 matches at 8 bases. The CDR3 is 16 amino acids. The V segment lost 0 bases and the J segment 3 bases; nucleotides outside the gene matches: 4. Germline CDR1 LNHNV, CDR2 YYDKDF (reference sequence). CDR3 sequence: CATSRDEDRVGNTIYF. In DNA form, the CDR3 reads TGTGCCACCAGCAGAGATGAGGACAGGGTTGGAAACACCATATATTTT.

The gene calls are TRBV5-1 and TRBJ2-7, with D possibly TRBD1 on 6 matching bases. The ends were cut back, 2 bases at V and 3 bases at J, with 15 bases in the middle. The CDR3 runs to 15 residues. The germline CDR1 and CDR2 sequences are SGHRS and YFSETQ. The CDR3 nucleotides read TGCGCCAGCAGCTTTGGACAGAACGGACGCTACGAGCAGTACTTC. Amino acids: CASSFGQNGRYEQYF.

The gene calls are TRBV29-1 and TRBJ2-1, with D tentatively TRBD2 (6 bases). V was trimmed by 2 bases and J by 7 bases, leaving 12 bases between them. Germline-derived CDR1 and CDR2 are SQVTM and ANQGSEA. The CDR3 has 13 amino acids. The CDR3 sequence is CSVERDSLNEQFF. The CDR3 DNA follows: TGCAGCGTTGAACGGGACTCTCTAAATGAGCAGTTCTTC.

This clone was observed a few times. The chain is built from TRBV19 and TRBJ1-1; 7 nucleotides match TRBD1. Per the germline V gene, CDR1 is LNHDA and CDR2 is SQIVND (reference sequence). Trimming removed 5 bases from V and 1 base from J; junction bases left unmatched: 4. This CDR3 region has 14 residues. The CDR3 DNA reads TGTGCCAGTAGTGCGGGACAGTCGAACACTGAAGCTTTCTTT. Amino acids: CASSAGQSNTEAFF.

The V and J genes are TRBV29-1 and TRBJ1-2; 7 bases match TRBD1. The trim removed 5 bases at V and 3 bases at J, leaving 0 bases unmatched. The CDR3 loop spans 11 amino acids. Germline values: CDR1 SQVTM, CDR2 ANQGSEA. CDR3 sequence reads: CSVTGDYGYTF. As DNA, the CDR3 is TGCAGCGTTACAGGGGACTATGGCTACACCTTC.

The rearrangement links TRBV7-8 to TRBJ1-1; TRBD1 might be the D (6 bases). V was cut by 5 bases and J by 0 bases, with 13 bases left in between. The CDR3 is 15 residues long. Germline CDR1 reads SGHVS; CDR2 reads FQNEAQ. CDR3 in DNA: TGTGCCAGCAGCAAAGGGAACAGGGTGAACACTGAAGCTTTCTTT. Residues: CASSKGNRVNTEAFF.

The chain is built from TRBV29-1 and TRBJ1-2; TRBD1 matches 10 bases. Germline loops: CDR1 SQVTM, CDR2 ANQGSEA. With V trimmed by 2 bases and J by 7 bases, 13 bases remained unmatched. The CDR3 covers 16 residues. In nucleotides, the CDR3 is TGCAGCGTTGAAAGGTCCCAGGGGACAGGGGAAATTGGCTACACCTTC. This encodes CSVERSQGTGEIGYTF.